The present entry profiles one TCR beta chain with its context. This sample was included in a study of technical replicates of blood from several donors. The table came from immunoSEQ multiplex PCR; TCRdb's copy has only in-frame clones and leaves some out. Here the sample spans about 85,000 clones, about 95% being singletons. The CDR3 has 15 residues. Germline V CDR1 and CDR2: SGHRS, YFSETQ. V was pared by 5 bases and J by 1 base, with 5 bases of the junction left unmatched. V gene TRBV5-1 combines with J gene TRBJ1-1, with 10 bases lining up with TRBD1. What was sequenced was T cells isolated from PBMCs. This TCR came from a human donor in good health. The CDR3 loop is CASRGQGQANTEAFF. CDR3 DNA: TGCGCCAGCAGGGGACAGGGGCAGGCGAACACTGAAGCTTTCTTT.